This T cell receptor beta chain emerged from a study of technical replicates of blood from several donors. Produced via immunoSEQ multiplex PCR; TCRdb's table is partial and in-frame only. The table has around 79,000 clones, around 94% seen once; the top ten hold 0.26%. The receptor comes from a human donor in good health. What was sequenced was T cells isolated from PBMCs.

CDR3 coding DNA: TGCGCCAGCTGGCGAGCGGGGGGGCCACTAGATACGCAGTATTTT. Amino acid sequence: CASWRAGGPLDTQYF. The V gene is TRBV5-1, the J gene TRBJ2-3; TRBD2 agrees at 10 bases. This CDR3 has 15 amino acids. V lost 7 bases, J lost 5 bases, and 10 bases stayed unmatched. Germline V gives CDR1 SGHRS, CDR2 YFSETQ.